This TCR beta chain emerged from a study of beta chain features in type 1 diabetes. Study in general: Sorted cells from all samples, numbering 95 million to 140 million, were examined.

Sequencing targeted expressed TCRB transcripts, as all isolated RNA had been reverse transcribed. Data came from immunoSEQ multiplex PCR; TCRdb stores just in-frame clones and leaves some out. Of fewer than 550,000 clones detected, about an eighth appear once; the ten largest clones hold less than 0.06%. CDR3 length equals 14 residues. Trimming left V 4 bases short and J 1 base short, with 10 bases between. Germline CDR1 and CDR2: MNHNY and SVGAGI (reference sequence). The sequence derives from a woman younger than 35 in good health. J is TRBJ2-5 and V is TRBV6-6; tentative D call: TRBD2 (5 bases). The specimen sequenced was naive CD4+ T cells from blood. The CDR3 nucleotides are TGTGCCAGCAGTTCGTGGCGGGTCCAAGAGACCCAGTACTTC. Protein: CASSSWRVQETQYF.